This T cell receptor beta chain emerged from a study of blood T cell repertoires in COVID-19. About the research overall: Whether acute or convalescent, the COVID-19 samples came from the United States, Italy and Spain. T cells, B-cell-depleted T cells, or PBMCs provided the cDNA or gDNA that served as material.

Trimming removed 5 bases at V and 6 bases at J, with 11 bases between. The CDR3 has 14 amino acids. Germline-derived CDR1 and CDR2 are SGHTA and FQGNSA. Patients in Seattle were enrolled during active infection, then followed longitudinally. The repertoire was sequenced with immunoSEQ multiplex PCR; TCRdb's copy has only in-frame clones and lacks some. This sample yields about 170,000 clones, of which around 90% are seen a single time; less than 3% belongs to the top ten. The chain carries TRBV7-2 and TRBJ1-6; D unclear. Sequencing was performed on peripheral blood. This TCR was recovered from a woman aged 80 or over with COVID-19, enrolled during active disease. CDR3 sequence: CASSNGPGNSPLHF. The DNA for the CDR3 is TGTGCCAGCAGCAATGGTCCGGGTAATTCACCCCTCCACTTT.